The text below deals with one T cell receptor beta chain. This clonotype was recorded many times. Its antigen is not yet known. No qualities accompany the bases; no much larger clone lies one base away. This entry comes from a study of T cells in Graves' hyperthyroidism and ophthalmopathy (dated by TCRdb to about 2019). About the study as a whole: Peripheral blood was collected at initial diagnosis, before any treatment. TCR V-J signatures able to tell the groups apart were searched for in a discovery cohort of 100 or so patients, of whom around 43 had Graves' ophthalmopathy and 57 had stable Graves' hyperthyroidism. Prospective prediction of ophthalmopathy was tested in an independent validation cohort of 18 to 20 hyperthyroidism patients and some 17 patients who later progressed to ophthalmopathy. The roughly 94 discovery patients were randomly divided into training and test sets at a 7:3 ratio. In about 6 Graves' hyperthyroidism patients, the study also compared T-cell repertoires from thyroid tissue with T-cell repertoires from blood. After sampling, hyperthyroidism patients received methimazole starting at 30 mg daily, and ophthalmopathy patients received high-dose intravenous methylprednisolone. The paper describes TCR Vbeta CDR3 sequencing of roughly 130 peripheral blood samples, made up of approximately 40 ophthalmopathy patients, around 73 hyperthyroidism patients and 17 progressor patients. What the authors observed across the whole study: Most expanded thyroid clonotypes (frequency above 0.001) were also detected in blood, a finding suggesting that blood repertoires may reflect thyroid immune responses. In validation, the model predicted progression to ophthalmopathy a median of around 6.5 months before onset, with 70% to 71% sensitivity and 72.22% specificity. In cross-validation, a model built on a 13 V-J signature told ophthalmopathy apart from stable hyperthyroidism with 85% to 90% sensitivity and roughly 81% specificity, and in testing the same model reached 80%/75%. Sample size was not statistically predetermined, and investigators were not blinded to group allocation.

Relative to germline, V is missing 0 bases and J is missing 6 bases, with 6 bases of the junction outside any gene match. Taken from the germline V gene (reference sequence), the CDR1 and CDR2 loops are DFQATT and SNEGSKA. From its cysteine to its phenylalanine, the CDR3 spans 14 amino acids. Solely the CDR3 DNA is kept, with 42 bases framed from the first base. TCR beta CDR3 regions were amplified from RNA transcripts. For the first round of RT-PCR on the TCR CDR3, the HTBI primer set was used together with the Qiagen OneStep RT-PCR kit. Libraries were constructed in a second round of multiplex PCR, after which size selection and purification were carried out. Libraries were sequenced paired-end with 100 bp reads on an Illumina HiSeq2000. From the authors' description of their analysis: SOAPnuke was used to process the raw data, with reads discarded if the reads contained adapters or uncalled bases, had a mean Phred below 15, or lacked an exact constant-primer or identifier match. High-quality paired reads were merged with COPE v1.2.5, and unique nucleotide sequences were defined as clonotypes. MiTCR v1.1 was used to align the clonotypes against IMGT TRBV, TRBD and TRBJ reference segments. Only V-J combinations with frequency above 0.0001, covering approximately 99% of repertoires, were analysed. The TCS score was defined as the ratio of F50 (clonal expansion) to E x V (chaos), calculated using BLOSUM62-based TCRdist between CDR3 peptides within each V-J. Welch's t-statistics and random forest reduced roughly 500 V-J features to under 15, which were used in a naive Bayes classifier (R e1071). TCRdb reprocessed the public reads (quality trimming at Q25 with fastp, clone calling with MiXCR) and kept in-frame beta chains. A single entry per CDR3 protein holds the most common genes and DNA from its merged rows. The authors' filters were not applied to this entry. Here the sample has under 350,000 distinct CDR3 sequences; around 13% occur a single time. Roughly 7.9% of the sample goes to the ten largest clones.

Stable Graves' hyperthyroidism was defined as no progression to ophthalmopathy during 18 months of follow-up. The hyperthyroidism patients were between 18 and 65 years old and newly diagnosed, with a disease duration of less than 2 months. The study excluded patients with uncontrolled infections, other autoimmune diseases, pregnancy or lactation. Diagnoses were established on the basis of clinical symptoms, serum thyroxine and TRAb, thyroid ultrasound, and orbital computed tomography. Ficoll-Paque density gradient centrifugation was used to isolate PBMCs from 8.5 to 10 ml of fresh peripheral blood. Total RNA was extracted with Trizol reagent, and quality was checked on an Agilent 2100 Bioanalyzer.

The chain uses TRBV20-1 and TRBJ1-1, with 8 bases matching TRBD1. Sample: blood. The receptor comes from a woman between 40 and 50 years old with Graves' hyperthyroidism. The CDR3 region has the sequence CSARDRTGPAEAFF. The DNA sequence follows: TGCAGTGCTAGAGACCGGACAGGGCCGGCTGAAGCTTTCTTT.